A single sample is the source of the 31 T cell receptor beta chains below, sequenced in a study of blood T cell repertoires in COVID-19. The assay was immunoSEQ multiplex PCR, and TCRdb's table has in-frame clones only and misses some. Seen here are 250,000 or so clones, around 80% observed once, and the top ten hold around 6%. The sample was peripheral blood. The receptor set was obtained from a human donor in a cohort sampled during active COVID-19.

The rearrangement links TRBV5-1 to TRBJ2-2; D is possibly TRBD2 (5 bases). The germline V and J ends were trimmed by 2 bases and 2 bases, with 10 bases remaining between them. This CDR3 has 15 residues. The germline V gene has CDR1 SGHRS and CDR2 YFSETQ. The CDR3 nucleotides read TGCGCCAGCAGCTTAGAGGGATTAAACACCGGGGAGCTGTTTTTT. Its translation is CASSLEGLNTGELFF.

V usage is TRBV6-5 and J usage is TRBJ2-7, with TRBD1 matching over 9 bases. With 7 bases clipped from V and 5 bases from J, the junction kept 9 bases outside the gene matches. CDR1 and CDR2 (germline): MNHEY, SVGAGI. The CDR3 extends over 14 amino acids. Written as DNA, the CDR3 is TGTGCCAGCACCGGCGGACAGGGGTCACACGAGCAGTACTTC. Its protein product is CASTGGQGSHEQYF.

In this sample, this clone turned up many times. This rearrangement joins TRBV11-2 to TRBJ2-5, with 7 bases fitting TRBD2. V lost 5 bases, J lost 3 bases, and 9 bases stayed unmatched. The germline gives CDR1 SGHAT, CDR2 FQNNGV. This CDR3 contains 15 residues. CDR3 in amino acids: CASSARTSVEETQYF. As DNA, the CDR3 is TGTGCCAGCAGCGCCCGGACTAGTGTGGAAGAGACCCAGTACTTC.

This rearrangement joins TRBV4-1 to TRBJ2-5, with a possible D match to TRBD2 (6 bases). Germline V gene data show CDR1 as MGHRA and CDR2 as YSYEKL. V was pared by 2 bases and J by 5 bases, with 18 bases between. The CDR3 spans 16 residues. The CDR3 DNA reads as TGCGCCAGCAGCCAACGAAGCAGCGGAGGGGTCGAGACCCAGTACTTC. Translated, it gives CASSQRSSGGVETQYF.

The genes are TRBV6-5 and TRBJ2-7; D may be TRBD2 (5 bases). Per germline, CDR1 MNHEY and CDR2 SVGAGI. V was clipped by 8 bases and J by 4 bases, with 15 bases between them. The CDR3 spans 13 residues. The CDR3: CASLSGSVYEQYF. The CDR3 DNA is TGTGCCAGCCTATCGGGGTCCGTGTACGAGCAGTACTTC.

The CDR3 spells CASSHGAGGEDGYTF. The CDR3 bases are TGTGCCAGCAGCCACGGGGCAGGGGGCGAGGATGGCTACACCTTC. The rearrangement joins TRBV6-4 to TRBJ1-2; 8 nucleotides match TRBD1. The germline V gene encodes CDR1 MRHNA and CDR2 SNTAGT. The CDR3 contains 15 residues. V trimming: 6 bases; J trimming: 6 bases; junction bases outside the gene matches: 12.

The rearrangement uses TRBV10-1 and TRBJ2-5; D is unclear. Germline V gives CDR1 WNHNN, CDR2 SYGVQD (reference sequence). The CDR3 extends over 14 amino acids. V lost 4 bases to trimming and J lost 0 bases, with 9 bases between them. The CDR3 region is CASSVRQDQETQYF. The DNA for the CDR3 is TGCGCCAGCAGTGTCCGGCAGGACCAAGAGACCCAGTACTTC.

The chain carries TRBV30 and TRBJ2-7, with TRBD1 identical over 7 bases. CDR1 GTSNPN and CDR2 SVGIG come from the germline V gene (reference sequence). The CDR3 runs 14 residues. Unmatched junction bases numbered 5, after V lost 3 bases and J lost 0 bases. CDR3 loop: CAWRRQGGSYEQYF. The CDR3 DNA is TGTGCCTGGAGGAGACAGGGCGGCTCCTACGAGCAGTACTTC.

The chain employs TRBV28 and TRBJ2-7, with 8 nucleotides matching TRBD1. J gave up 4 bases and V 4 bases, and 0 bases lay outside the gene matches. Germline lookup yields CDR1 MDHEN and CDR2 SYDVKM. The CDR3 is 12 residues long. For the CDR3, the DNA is TGTGCCAGCAGTTACAGGGGGTACGAGCAGTACTTC. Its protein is CASSYRGYEQYF.

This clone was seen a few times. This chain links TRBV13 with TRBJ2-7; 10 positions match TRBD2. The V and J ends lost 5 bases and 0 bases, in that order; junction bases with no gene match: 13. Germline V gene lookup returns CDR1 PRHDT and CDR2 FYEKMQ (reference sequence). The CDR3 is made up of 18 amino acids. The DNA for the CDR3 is TGTGCCAGCAGCCTCCTCGCTAGCGGGGGCCGCAGCTCCTACGAGCAGTACTTC. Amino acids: CASSLLASGGRSSYEQYF.

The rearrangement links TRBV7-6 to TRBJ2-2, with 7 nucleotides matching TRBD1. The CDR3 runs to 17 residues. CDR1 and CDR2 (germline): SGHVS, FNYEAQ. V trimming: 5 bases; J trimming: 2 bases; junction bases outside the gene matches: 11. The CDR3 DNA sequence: TGTGCCAGCAGCCCGGGAAGGACAGGCACAAACACCGGGGAGCTGTTTTTT. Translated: CASSPGRTGTNTGELFF.

The CDR3, as DNA: TGTGCCAGTAGTCCCTCGCCGGGACAGAACACTGAAGCTTTCTTT. It encodes CASSPSPGQNTEAFF. The chain has TRBV19 and TRBJ1-1, with a weak D call TRBD1 (6 bases). CDR1 and CDR2 from the germline V gene are LNHDA and SQIVND (reference sequence). V was clipped by 5 bases and J by 1 base, with 14 bases between them. CDR3 length equals 15 residues.

In DNA, the CDR3 is TGCGCCAGCAGTGAAGACAGGGACTTCGACACTGAAGCTTTCTTT. Translation gives CASSEDRDFDTEAFF. The chain employs TRBV10-1 and TRBJ1-1; 7 bases line up with TRBD1. Germline V gene data show CDR1 as WNHNN and CDR2 as SYGVQD (reference sequence). Trimming removed 3 bases from V and 3 bases from J; junction bases left unmatched: 7. The length of the CDR3 is 15 residues.

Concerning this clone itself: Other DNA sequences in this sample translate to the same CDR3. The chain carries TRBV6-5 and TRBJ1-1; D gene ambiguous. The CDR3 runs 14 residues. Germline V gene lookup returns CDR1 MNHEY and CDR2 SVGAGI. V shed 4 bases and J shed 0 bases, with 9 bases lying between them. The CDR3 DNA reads TGTGCCAGCAGTTCCCCGGGTCTGAACACTGAAGCTTTCTTT. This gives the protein CASSSPGLNTEAFF.

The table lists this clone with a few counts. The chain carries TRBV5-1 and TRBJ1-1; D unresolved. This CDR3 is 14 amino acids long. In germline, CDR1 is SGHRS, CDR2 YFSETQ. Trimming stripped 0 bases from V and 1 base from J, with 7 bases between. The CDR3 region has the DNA TGCGCCAGCAGCTTGGATACTGGGAACACTGAAGCTTTCTTT. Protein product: CASSLDTGNTEAFF.

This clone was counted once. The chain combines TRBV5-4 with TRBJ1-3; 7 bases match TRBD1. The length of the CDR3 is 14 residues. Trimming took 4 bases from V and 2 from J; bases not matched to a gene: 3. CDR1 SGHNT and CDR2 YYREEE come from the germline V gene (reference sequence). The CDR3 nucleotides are TGTGCCAGCAGCAAGGGACAGACTGGAAACACCATATATTTT. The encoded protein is CASSKGQTGNTIYF.

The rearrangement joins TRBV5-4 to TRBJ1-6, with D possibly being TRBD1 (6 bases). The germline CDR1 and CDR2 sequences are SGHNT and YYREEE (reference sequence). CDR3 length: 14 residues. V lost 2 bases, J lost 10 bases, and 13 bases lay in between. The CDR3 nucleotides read TGTGCCAGCAGCTTTAGGGCAGGGGAATCACCCCTCCACTTT. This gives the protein CASSFRAGESPLHF.

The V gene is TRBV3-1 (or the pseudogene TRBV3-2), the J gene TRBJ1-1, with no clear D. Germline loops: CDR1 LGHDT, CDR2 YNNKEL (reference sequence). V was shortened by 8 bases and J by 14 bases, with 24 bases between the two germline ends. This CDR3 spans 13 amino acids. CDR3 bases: TGTGCCAGCTCCCCAGCTAGCCCCGTCGTCCCCTTCTTT. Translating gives CASSPASPVVPFF.

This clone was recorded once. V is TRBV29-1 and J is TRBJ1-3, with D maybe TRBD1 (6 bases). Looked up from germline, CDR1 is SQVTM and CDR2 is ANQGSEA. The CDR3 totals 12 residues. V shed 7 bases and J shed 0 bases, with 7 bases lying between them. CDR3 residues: CSGRGSGNTIYF. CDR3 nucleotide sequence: TGCAGCGGCAGGGGCTCTGGAAACACCATATATTTT.

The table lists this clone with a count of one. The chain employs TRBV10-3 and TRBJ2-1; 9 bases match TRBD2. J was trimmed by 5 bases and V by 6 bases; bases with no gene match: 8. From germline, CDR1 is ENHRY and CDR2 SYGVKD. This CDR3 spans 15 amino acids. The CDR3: CAIRRLADSDNEQFF. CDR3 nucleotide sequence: TGTGCCATCAGAAGACTAGCGGATTCAGACAATGAGCAGTTCTTC.

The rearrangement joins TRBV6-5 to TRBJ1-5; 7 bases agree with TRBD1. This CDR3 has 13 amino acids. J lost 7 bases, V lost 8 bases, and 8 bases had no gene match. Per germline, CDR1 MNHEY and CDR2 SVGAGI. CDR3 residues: CASGQTGLQPQHF. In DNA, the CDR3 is TGTGCCAGCGGACAGACAGGGTTACAGCCCCAGCATTTT.

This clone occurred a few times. CDR3 in DNA: TGTGCCAGCAGCTTTACACGGGACACTGAAGCTTTCTTT. Translation gives CASSFTRDTEAFF. The J gene is TRBJ1-1, the V gene TRBV5-4; no clear D gene. The CDR3 spans 13 residues. V shed 2 bases and J shed 3 bases, with 8 bases lying between them. Germline assignment: CDR1 SGHNT and CDR2 YYREEE (reference sequence).

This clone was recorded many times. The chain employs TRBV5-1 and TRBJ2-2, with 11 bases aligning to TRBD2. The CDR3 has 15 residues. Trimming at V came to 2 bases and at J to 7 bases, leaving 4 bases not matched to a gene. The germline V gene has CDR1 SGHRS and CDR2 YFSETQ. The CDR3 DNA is TGCGCCAGCAGCTTTAGCGGGAGGGCCGACGGGGAGCTGTTTTTT. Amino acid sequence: CASSFSGRADGELFF. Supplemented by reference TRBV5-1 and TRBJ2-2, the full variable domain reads KAGVTQTPRYLIKTRGQQVTLSCSPISGHRSVSWYQQTPGQGLQFLFEYFSETQRNKGNFPGRFSGRQFSNSRSEMNVSTLELGDSALYLCASSFSGRADGELFFGEGSRLTVL.

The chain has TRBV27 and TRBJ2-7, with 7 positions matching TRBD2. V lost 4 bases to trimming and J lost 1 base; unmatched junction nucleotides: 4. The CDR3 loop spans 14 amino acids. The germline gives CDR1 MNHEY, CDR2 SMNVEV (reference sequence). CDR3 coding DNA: TGTGCCAGCAGTTCGGCGGGAGCGTCCTACGAGCAGTACTTC. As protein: CASSSAGASYEQYF.

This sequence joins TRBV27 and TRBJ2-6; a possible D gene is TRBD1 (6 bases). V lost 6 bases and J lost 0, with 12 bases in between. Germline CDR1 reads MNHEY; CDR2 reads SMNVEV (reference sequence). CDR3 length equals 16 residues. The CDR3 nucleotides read TGTGCCAGCAGACAGGGCTGGTTCTCTGGGGCCAACGTCCTGACTTTC. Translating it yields CASRQGWFSGANVLTF.

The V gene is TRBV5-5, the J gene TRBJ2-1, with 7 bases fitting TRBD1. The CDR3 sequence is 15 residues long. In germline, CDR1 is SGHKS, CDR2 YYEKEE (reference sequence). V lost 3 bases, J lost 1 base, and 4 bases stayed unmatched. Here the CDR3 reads CASSYEGQSYNEQFF. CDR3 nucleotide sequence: TGTGCCAGCAGCTACGAGGGACAGTCCTACAATGAGCAGTTCTTC.

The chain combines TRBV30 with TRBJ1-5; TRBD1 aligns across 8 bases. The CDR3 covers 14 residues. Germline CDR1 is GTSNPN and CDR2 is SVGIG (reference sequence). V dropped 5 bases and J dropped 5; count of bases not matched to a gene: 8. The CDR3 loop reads CAWGTGMVDQPQHF. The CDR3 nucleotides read TGTGCCTGGGGGACAGGAATGGTGGATCAGCCCCAGCATTTT.

This CDR3 is CASSQDAGQPQHF. The CDR3, as DNA: TGTGCCAGCTCTCAAGACGCGGGTCAGCCCCAGCATTTT. The chain recombines TRBV18 with TRBJ1-5, with D unresolved. Germline V gene data show CDR1 as KGHSH and CDR2 as LQKENI. There are 13 residues in the CDR3. Between the trimmed V and J ends, which lost 6 bases and 6 bases, there was a span of 12 bases.

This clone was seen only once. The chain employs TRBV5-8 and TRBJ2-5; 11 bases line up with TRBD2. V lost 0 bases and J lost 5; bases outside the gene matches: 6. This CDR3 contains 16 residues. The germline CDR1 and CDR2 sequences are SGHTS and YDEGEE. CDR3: CASSLAHTSGSETQYF. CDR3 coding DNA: TGTGCCAGCAGCTTGGCCCATACTAGCGGGAGCGAGACCCAGTACTTC.

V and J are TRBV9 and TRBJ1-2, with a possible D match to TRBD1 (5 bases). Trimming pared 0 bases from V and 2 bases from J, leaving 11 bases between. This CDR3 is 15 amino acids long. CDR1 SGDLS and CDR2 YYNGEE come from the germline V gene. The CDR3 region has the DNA TGTGCCAGCAGCGTAGGGGGCAGCGAAAACTATGGCTACACCTTC. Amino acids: CASSVGGSENYGYTF.

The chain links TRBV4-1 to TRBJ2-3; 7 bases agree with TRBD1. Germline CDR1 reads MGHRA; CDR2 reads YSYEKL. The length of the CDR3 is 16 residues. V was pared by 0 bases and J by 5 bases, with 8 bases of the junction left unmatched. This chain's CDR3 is CASSQEGGLYKDTQYF. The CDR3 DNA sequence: TGCGCCAGCAGCCAAGAAGGGGGCTTATATAAAGATACGCAGTATTTT.